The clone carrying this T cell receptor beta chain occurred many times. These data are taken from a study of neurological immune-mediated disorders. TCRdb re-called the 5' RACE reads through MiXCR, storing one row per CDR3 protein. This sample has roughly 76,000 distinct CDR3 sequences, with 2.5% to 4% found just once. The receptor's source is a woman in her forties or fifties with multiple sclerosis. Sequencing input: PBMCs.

The DNA for the CDR3 is TGCAGTGCTAGAGCCCCCACGGCGGGAAAAGAGACCCAGTACTTC. Translated: CSARAPTAGKETQYF. The rearrangement uses TRBV20-1 and TRBJ2-5; the D gene is possibly TRBD2 (6 bases). V was cut by 1 base and J by 3 bases, with 15 bases left in between. The CDR3 runs 15 residues. Germline CDR1 reads DFQATT; CDR2 reads SNEGSKA (reference sequence).